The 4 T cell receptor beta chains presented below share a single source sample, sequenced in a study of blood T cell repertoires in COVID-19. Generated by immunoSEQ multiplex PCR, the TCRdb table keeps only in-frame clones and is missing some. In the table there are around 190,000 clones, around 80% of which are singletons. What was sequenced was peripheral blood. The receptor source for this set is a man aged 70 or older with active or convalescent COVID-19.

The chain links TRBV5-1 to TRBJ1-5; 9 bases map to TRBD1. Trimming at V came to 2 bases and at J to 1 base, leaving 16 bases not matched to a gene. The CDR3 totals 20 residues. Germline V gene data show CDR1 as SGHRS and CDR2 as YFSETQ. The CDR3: CASSFLPGQGGLGSNQPQHF. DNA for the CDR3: TGCGCCAGCAGCTTTCTACCGGGACAGGGTGGATTGGGAAGCAATCAGCCCCAGCATTTT.

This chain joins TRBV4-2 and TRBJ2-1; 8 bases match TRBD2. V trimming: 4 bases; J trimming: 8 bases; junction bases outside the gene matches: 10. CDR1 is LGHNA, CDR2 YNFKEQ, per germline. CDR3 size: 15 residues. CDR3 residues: CASSPSGGGRDEQFF. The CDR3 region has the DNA TGTGCCAGCAGCCCGAGTGGCGGGGGGAGGGATGAGCAGTTCTTC.

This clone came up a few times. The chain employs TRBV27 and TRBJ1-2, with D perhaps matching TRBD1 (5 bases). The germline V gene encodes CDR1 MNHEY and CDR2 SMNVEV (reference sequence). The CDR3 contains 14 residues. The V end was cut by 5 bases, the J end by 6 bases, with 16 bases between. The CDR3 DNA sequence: TGTGCCAGCAGTCCGGAATACAGGAGAGATGGCTACACCTTC. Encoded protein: CASSPEYRRDGYTF.

The CDR3 DNA sequence: TGTGCCAGCAGTTATCTTAGAGTCGGGGAGCTGTTTTTT. Protein product: CASSYLRVGELFF. This rearrangement joins TRBV6-2 or TRBV6-3 to TRBJ2-2; no definite D call. The germline CDR1 and CDR2 sequences are MNHEY and SVGEGT. Trimming took off 3 bases at V and 7 bases at J, with 9 bases between the two ends. The CDR3 extends over 13 amino acids.